The 26 T cell receptor beta chains given below trace back to one sample, sequenced in a study of technical replicates of blood from a few donors. Profiling relied on immunoSEQ multiplex PCR, and the TCRdb table lists in-frame clones only, not all of them. Seen here are some 60,000 clones, about 86% observed once, and the top ten hold more than 4.5%. The sequenced material came from PBMCs. All receptors derive from a human donor in good health. Some clones in this sample may be carry-over from other donors' samples.

The gene calls are TRBV25-1 and TRBJ2-1; 13 bases agree with TRBD2. The CDR3 consists of 17 residues. V lost 3 bases to trimming and J lost 7 bases; unmatched junction nucleotides: 9. CDR1 is MGHDK, CDR2 SYGVNS, per germline. The CDR3 DNA reads as TGTGCCAGCAGTGACCGAAGACTAGCGGGGGGAGGAAATGAGCAGTTCTTC. Amino acid sequence: CASSDRRLAGGGNEQFF.

The rearrangement joins TRBV2 to TRBJ1-5; a weak D match, TRBD1 (5 bases). V lost 5 bases, J lost 3 bases, and 8 bases lay in between. This CDR3 region has 13 residues. Germline CDR1 reads SNHLY; CDR2 reads FYNNEI. CDR3 sequence: CASSRQNNQPQHF. As DNA, the CDR3 is TGTGCCAGCAGTAGACAGAACAATCAGCCCCAGCATTTT.

This clone was counted a few times. The CDR3 nucleotides read TGTGCCAGCAGATTGACAGGGGTGGGCGAGCAGTACTTC. Amino acid sequence: CASRLTGVGEQYF. The chain uses TRBV27 and TRBJ2-7; TRBD1 matches at 8 bases. CDR1 and CDR2 from the germline V gene are MNHEY and SMNVEV (reference sequence). The trim removed 6 bases at V and 6 bases at J, leaving 7 bases unmatched. There are 13 residues in the CDR3.

The V and J genes are TRBV18 and TRBJ2-7; TRBD1 agrees at 7 bases. Trimming took 4 bases from V and 2 from J; bases not matched to a gene: 5. CDR1 is KGHSH, CDR2 LQKENI, per germline. The CDR3 consists of 14 residues. The CDR3 nucleotides read TGTGCCAGCTCACTGGGACAGAGGACCTACGAGCAGTACTTC. This translates into CASSLGQRTYEQYF.

The chain is built from TRBV5-1 and TRBJ2-3, with a weak D call TRBD2 (6 bases). Germline V CDR1 and CDR2: SGHRS, YFSETQ. Between the trimmed V and J ends, which lost 2 bases and 6 bases, there was a span of 22 bases. CDR3 length equals 17 residues. The CDR3 is CASSFGGSGSAFDTQYF. The CDR3 nucleotides are TGCGCCAGCAGCTTTGGGGGGAGTGGTAGCGCATTCGATACGCAGTATTTT.

This clone came up a few times. The V gene is TRBV7-9, the J gene TRBJ2-3; possibly TRBD1 for D (5 bases). Germline V lookup: CDR1 SEHNR, CDR2 FQNEAQ (reference sequence). This CDR3 has 13 amino acids. Trimming removed 6 bases from V and 2 bases from J, with 9 bases in between. This CDR3 reads CASRQTVTDTQYF. In DNA, the CDR3 is TGTGCCAGCAGGCAGACAGTCACAGATACGCAGTATTTT. The full variable domain, completed using reference TRBV7-9 and TRBJ2-3, is DTGVSQNPRHKITKRGQNVTFRCDPISEHNRLYWYRQTLGQGPEFLTYFQNEAQLEKSRLLSDRFSAERPKGSFSTLEIQRTEQGDSAMYLCASRQTVTDTQYFGPGTRLTVL.

The genes are TRBV19 and TRBJ2-3, with TRBD1 matching 9 bases. The germline V gene encodes CDR1 LNHDA and CDR2 SQIVND (reference sequence). The V segment lost 1 base and the J segment 3 bases; nucleotides outside the gene matches: 5. The CDR3 has 16 residues. The CDR3 loop reads CASSIGIQGATDTQYF. The CDR3 region has the DNA TGTGCCAGTAGTATAGGAATACAGGGGGCTACAGATACGCAGTATTTT. Full variable domain (missing parts from reference TRBV19 and TRBJ2-3): DGGITQSPKYLFRKEGQNVTLSCEQNLNHDAMYWYRQDPGQGLRLIYYSQIVNDFQKGDIAEGYSVSREKKESFPLTVTSAQKNPTAFYLCASSIGIQGATDTQYFGPGTRLTVL.

The chain combines TRBV6-5 with TRBJ1-1, with 7 nucleotides matching TRBD1. V was pared by 6 bases and J by 2 bases, with 9 bases of the junction left unmatched. The CDR3 spans 15 residues. Germline V gene lookup returns CDR1 MNHEY and CDR2 SVGAGI. CDR3 sequence reads: CASRPPDRANTEAFF. The CDR3 nucleotides are TGTGCCAGCAGGCCCCCCGACAGGGCTAACACTGAAGCTTTCTTT.

The sample holds one count of this clone. The chain uses TRBV4-2 and TRBJ2-3; D is ambiguous. V was trimmed by 0 bases and J by 4 bases, leaving 14 bases between them. CDR1 is LGHNA and CDR2 is YNFKEQ in the germline V gene. The CDR3 contains 16 residues. CDR3 sequence (DNA): TGTGCCAGCAGCCAAGAATCCGCTGCTGGGCCAGATACGCAGTATTTT. This encodes CASSQESAAGPDTQYF.

The rearrangement links TRBV14 to TRBJ2-7; 8 bases match TRBD1. V shed 6 bases, J shed 5 bases, and the junction held 12 bases outside the gene matches. Germline CDR1 is SGHDN and CDR2 is FVKESK. This CDR3 has 15 residues. As DNA, the CDR3 is TGTGCCAGCAGACGGACAGGGTCCGTTACCCACGAGCAGTACTTC. Protein product: CASRRTGSVTHEQYF.

The rearrangement joins TRBV6-5 to TRBJ2-3; TRBD2 might be the D (6 bases). CDR1 is MNHEY, CDR2 SVGAGI, per germline. The CDR3 length is 14 residues. V was clipped by 2 bases and J by 3 bases, with 9 bases between them. CDR3 amino acids: CASSYASATDTQYF. CDR3 DNA sequence: TGTGCCAGCAGTTACGCTAGCGCTACAGATACGCAGTATTTT.

This chain joins TRBV7-9 and TRBJ2-7; TRBD1 matches at 7 bases. Trimming at V came to 5 bases and at J to 3 bases, leaving 7 bases not matched to a gene. The CDR3 has 14 amino acids. CDR1 SEHNR and CDR2 FQNEAQ come from the germline V gene (reference sequence). CDR3 nucleotide sequence: TGTGCCAGCAGCCTCCGGGACAGTAGCTACGAGCAGTACTTC. Translation: CASSLRDSSYEQYF.

V gene TRBV7-9 combines with J gene TRBJ1-2, with TRBD1 matching over 7 bases. The CDR3 is 15 amino acids. Per the germline V gene, CDR1 is SEHNR and CDR2 is FQNEAQ (reference sequence). V trimming: 4 bases; J trimming: 6 bases; junction bases outside the gene matches: 11. CDR3 bases: TGTGCCAGCAGCTCCCGATCGGGACAGTTTGATGGCTACACCTTC. Its protein product is CASSSRSGQFDGYTF.

The rearrangement joins TRBV11-2 to TRBJ2-1; 8 bases are shared with TRBD2. The length of the CDR3 is 14 residues. Germline-derived CDR1 and CDR2 are SGHAT and FQNNGV. The J segment lost 8 bases and the V segment lost 1 base, leaving 4 bases of the junction unmatched. CDR3: CASSLAGGSHEQFF. The CDR3, as DNA: TGTGCCAGCAGCTTAGCGGGGGGGAGTCATGAGCAGTTCTTC.

V gene TRBV30 combines with J gene TRBJ1-2; the match to TRBD1 covers 7 bases. Germline V gene data show CDR1 as GTSNPN and CDR2 as SVGIG (reference sequence). CDR3 length: 13 amino acids. The ends lost 0 bases at V and 8 bases at J; junction bases unmatched: 6. The CDR3: CAWSVVRGLGYTF. The CDR3 DNA follows: TGTGCCTGGAGTGTAGTTAGGGGGCTCGGCTACACCTTC.

This clone was found a few times. The chain uses TRBV4-2 and TRBJ2-1, with 8 positions matching TRBD2. V lost 0 bases to trimming and J lost 4 bases; unmatched junction nucleotides: 5. The germline V gene encodes CDR1 LGHNA and CDR2 YNFKEQ. The CDR3 is 16 residues long. CDR3 sequence (DNA): TGTGCCAGCAGCCAAGAGGGAACTAGCGGTTACAATGAGCAGTTCTTC. Amino acids: CASSQEGTSGYNEQFF.

This sequence joins TRBV5-4 and TRBJ2-3, with 7 bases that match TRBD2. The ends lost 4 bases at V and 5 bases at J; junction bases unmatched: 16. There are 17 residues in the CDR3. Germline CDR1 is SGHNT and CDR2 is YYREEE (reference sequence). CDR3 region: CASSGGGFPLTGDTQYF. CDR3 DNA: TGTGCCAGCAGCGGGGGGGGGTTTCCCCTTACTGGAGATACGCAGTATTTT.

The rearrangement joins TRBV2 to TRBJ1-2; D is ambiguous. The CDR3 spans 13 residues. Germline CDR1 is SNHLY and CDR2 is FYNNEI. V lost 6 bases to trimming and J lost 4 bases, with 12 bases between them. The CDR3 here is CASRGPPSYGYTF. CDR3 nucleotides: TGTGCCAGCAGGGGCCCCCCTTCCTATGGCTACACCTTC.

The chain has TRBV7-2 and TRBJ2-1; 8 nucleotides align to TRBD1. Per germline, CDR1 SGHTA and CDR2 FQGNSA. This CDR3 spans 16 amino acids. V shed 0 bases and J 6 bases; nucleotides not matched to a gene: 7. In nucleotides, the CDR3 is TGTGCCAGCAGCTTAGCTATAGGACAGGGCTCCAATGAGCAGTTCTTC. Translating it yields CASSLAIGQGSNEQFF.

The chain joins TRBV5-6 to TRBJ1-2; D may be TRBD1 (6 bases). V lost 1 base and J 4 bases, leaving 8 bases between the germline ends. In germline, CDR1 is SGHDT, CDR2 YYEEEE. The CDR3 totals 13 residues. The CDR3 protein is CASSLWGPYGYTF. The CDR3 coding sequence is TGTGCCAGCAGCTTGTGGGGGCCCTATGGCTACACCTTC.

The chain couples TRBV13 to TRBJ2-1, with 11 bases fitting TRBD1. J lost 6 bases, V lost 1 base, and 2 bases had no gene match. Germline loops: CDR1 PRHDT, CDR2 FYEKMQ (reference sequence). This CDR3 spans 15 amino acids. The CDR3 sequence: CASSLEGQGVNEQFF. DNA for the CDR3: TGTGCCAGCAGCTTAGAGGGACAGGGGGTCAATGAGCAGTTCTTC.

The chain carries TRBV5-1 and TRBJ2-7, with 13 bases aligning to TRBD2. The J segment lost 5 bases and the V segment lost 6 bases, leaving 5 bases of the junction unmatched. The CDR3 has 14 amino acids. Germline values: CDR1 SGHRS, CDR2 YFSETQ. CDR3 DNA: TGCGCCAGCAACCCGGGACTAGCGGGGAACGAGCAGTACTTC. Translation: CASNPGLAGNEQYF. Filled out from reference TRBV5-1 and TRBJ2-7, the complete variable domain reads KAGVTQTPRYLIKTRGQQVTLSCSPISGHRSVSWYQQTPGQGLQFLFEYFSETQRNKGNFPGRFSGRQFSNSRSEMNVSTLELGDSALYLCASNPGLAGNEQYFGPGTRLTVT.

This clone was found once. The rearrangement joins TRBV12-5 to TRBJ1-5, with TRBD1 matching 10 bases. This CDR3 comprises 14 residues. Germline loops: CDR1 LGHNT, CDR2 FRNRAP. J lost 4 bases, V lost 6 bases, and 3 bases had no gene match. CDR3: CASGRDRGNQPQHF. DNA for the CDR3: TGTGCTAGTGGCCGGGACAGGGGAAATCAGCCCCAGCATTTT.

The chain is built from TRBV27 and TRBJ1-1; unclear D gene. The length of the CDR3 is 14 residues. Germline CDR1 and CDR2: MNHEY and SMNVEV (reference sequence). Between the trimmed V and J ends, which lost 3 bases and 0 bases, there was a span of 8 bases. CDR3 protein: CASSFGRMNTEAFF. In DNA, the CDR3 is TGTGCCAGCAGTTTCGGGAGAATGAACACTGAAGCTTTCTTT.

This clone has more than one count but fewer than ten. The chain recombines TRBV2 with TRBJ1-5, with D unclear. Germline V gene lookup returns CDR1 SNHLY and CDR2 FYNNEI. The CDR3 runs to 12 residues. V dropped 6 bases and J dropped 2 bases, with 5 bases sitting between them. CDR3 DNA sequence: TGTGCCAGCAGGCGGGGCAATCAGCCCCAGCATTTT. It is translated as CASRRGNQPQHF.

The rearrangement joins TRBV21-1 to TRBJ2-4; the table calls TRBD1, which could not be checked here. TRBV21-1 is termed a pseudogene. CDR3 length: 11 amino acids. CDR3 bases: TGTGCCAGCAGTACAGGGGACATTCAGTACTTC. Residues: CASSTGDIQYF.